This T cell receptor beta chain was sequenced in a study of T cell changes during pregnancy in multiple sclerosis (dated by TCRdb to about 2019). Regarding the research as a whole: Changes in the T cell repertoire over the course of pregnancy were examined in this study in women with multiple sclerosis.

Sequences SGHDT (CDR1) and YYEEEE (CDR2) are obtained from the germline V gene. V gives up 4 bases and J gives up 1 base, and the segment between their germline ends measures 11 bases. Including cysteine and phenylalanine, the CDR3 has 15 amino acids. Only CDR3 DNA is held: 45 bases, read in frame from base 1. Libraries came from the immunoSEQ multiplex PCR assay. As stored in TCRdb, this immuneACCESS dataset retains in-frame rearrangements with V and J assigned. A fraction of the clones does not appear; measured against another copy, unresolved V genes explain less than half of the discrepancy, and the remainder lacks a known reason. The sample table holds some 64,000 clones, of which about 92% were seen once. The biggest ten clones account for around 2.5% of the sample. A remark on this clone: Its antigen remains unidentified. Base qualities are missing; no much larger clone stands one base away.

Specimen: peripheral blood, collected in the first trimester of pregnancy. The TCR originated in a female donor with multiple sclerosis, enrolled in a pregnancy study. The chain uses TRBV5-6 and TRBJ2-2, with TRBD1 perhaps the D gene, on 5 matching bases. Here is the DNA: TGTGCCAGCAGCATTTACAGGAAGAACACCGGGGAGCTGTTTTTT. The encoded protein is CASSIYRKNTGELFF.